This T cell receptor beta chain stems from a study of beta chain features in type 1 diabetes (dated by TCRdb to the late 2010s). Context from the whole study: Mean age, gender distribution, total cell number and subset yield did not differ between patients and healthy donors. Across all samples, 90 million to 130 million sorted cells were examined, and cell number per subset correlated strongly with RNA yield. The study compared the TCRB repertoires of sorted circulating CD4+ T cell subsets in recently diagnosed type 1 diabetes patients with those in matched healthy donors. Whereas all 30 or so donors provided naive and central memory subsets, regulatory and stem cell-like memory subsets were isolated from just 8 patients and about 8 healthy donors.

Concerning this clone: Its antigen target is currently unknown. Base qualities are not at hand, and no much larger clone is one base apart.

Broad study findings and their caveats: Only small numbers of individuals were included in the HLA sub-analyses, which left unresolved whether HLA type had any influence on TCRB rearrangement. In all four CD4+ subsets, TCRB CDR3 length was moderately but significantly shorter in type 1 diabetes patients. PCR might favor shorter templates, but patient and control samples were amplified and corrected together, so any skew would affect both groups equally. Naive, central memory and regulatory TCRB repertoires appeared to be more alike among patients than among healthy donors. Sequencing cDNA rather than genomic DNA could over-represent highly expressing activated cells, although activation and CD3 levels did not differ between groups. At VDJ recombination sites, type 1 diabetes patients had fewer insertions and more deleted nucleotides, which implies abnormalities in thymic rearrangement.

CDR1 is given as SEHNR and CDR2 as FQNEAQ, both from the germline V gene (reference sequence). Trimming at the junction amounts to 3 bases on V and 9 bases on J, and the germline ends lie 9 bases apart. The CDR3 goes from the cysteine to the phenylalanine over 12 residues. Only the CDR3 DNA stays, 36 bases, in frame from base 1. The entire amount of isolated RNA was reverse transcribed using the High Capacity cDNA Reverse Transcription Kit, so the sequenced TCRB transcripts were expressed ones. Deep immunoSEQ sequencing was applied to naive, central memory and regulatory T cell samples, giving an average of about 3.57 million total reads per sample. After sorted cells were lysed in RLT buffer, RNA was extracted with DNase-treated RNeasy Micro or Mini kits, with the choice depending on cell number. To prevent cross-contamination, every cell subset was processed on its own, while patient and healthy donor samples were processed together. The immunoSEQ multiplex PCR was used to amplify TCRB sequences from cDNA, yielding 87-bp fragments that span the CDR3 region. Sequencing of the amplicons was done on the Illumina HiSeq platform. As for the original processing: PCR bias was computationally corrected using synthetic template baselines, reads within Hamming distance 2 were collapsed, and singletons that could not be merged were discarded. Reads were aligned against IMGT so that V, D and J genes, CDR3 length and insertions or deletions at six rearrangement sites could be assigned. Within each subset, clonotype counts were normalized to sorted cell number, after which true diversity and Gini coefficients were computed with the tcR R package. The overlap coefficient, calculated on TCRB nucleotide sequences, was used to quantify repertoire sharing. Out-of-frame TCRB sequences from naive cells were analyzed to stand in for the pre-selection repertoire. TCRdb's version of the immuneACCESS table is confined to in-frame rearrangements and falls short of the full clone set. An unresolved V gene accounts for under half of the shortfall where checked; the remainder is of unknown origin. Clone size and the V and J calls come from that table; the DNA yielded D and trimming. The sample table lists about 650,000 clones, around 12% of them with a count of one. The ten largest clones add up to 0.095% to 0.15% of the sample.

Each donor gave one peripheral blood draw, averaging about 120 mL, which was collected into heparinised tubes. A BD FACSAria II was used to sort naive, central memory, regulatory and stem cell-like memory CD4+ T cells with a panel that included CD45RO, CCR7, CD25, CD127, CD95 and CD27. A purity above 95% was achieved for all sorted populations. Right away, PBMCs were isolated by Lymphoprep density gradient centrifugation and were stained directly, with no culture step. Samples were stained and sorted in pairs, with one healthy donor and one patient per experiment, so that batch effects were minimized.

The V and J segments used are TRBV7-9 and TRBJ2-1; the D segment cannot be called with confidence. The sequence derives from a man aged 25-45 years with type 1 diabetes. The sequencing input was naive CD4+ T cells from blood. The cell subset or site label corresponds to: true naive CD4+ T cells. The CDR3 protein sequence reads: CASSFGPPEQFF. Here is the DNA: TGTGCCAGCAGCTTTGGCCCGCCTGAGCAGTTCTTC. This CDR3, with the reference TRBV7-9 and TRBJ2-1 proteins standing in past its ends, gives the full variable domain DTGVSQNPRHKITKRGQNVTFRCDPISEHNRLYWYRQTLGQGPEFLTYFQNEAQLEKSRLLSDRFSAERPKGSFSTLEIQRTEQGDSAMYLCASSFGPPEQFFGPGTRLTVL.